Given below is one T cell receptor (beta chain) in context. Its cognate antigen has yet to be identified. The record has no base qualities; no much larger clone is one base away. Here V drops 5 bases and J drops 6 bases, and the junction holds 7 bases not matched to any gene. Sequences SGHVS (CDR1) and FQNEAQ (CDR2) are obtained from the germline V gene. The cysteine opens and the phenylalanine closes a CDR3 of 14 amino acids. CDR3 DNA only is kept here, 42 bases in frame from base 1. This sample is part of a study of Graves' ophthalmopathy and Graves' hyperthyroidism (dated by TCRdb to about 2018). With regard to the full study: Hyperthyroidism was considered stable if no progression to ophthalmopathy occurred within 18 months of follow-up. TCR beta repertoire signatures were used to distinguish Graves' ophthalmopathy from Graves' hyperthyroidism and to predict progression to ophthalmopathy. In total, around 130 blood samples were TCR-sequenced: under 45 ophthalmopathy, some 75 hyperthyroidism and about 17 hyperthyroidism-to-ophthalmopathy patients. To explore V-J signatures that distinguish ophthalmopathy from hyperthyroidism, a discovery set of about a hundred patients was enrolled, made up of 43 with ophthalmopathy and under 65 with stable hyperthyroidism. An independent validation cohort comprised about 20 hyperthyroidism patients and about 16 patients who later progressed from hyperthyroidism to ophthalmopathy. In over 5 hyperthyroidism patients, the T-cell repertoire of thyroid tissue was compared with the T-cell repertoire of blood. Following sample collection, hyperthyroidism patients were given methimazole at a starting dose of 30 mg daily, and ophthalmopathy patients were given high-dose intravenous methylprednisolone. Points the paper makes about the study in general: Sample size was not predetermined statistically, and investigators were not blinded to group allocation. Among expanded thyroid clonotypes with frequency above 0.001, most also showed up in blood, which suggests that blood repertoires may reflect the thyroid immune response. Ophthalmopathy was separated from stable hyperthyroidism by the 13-signature model with about 90% sensitivity and about 81% specificity in cross-validation and with 80%/75% in the test set. In validation, the model predicted ophthalmopathy progression with more than 70% sensitivity and 72.22% specificity; about a dozen predicted patients were CT-confirmed with GO in a median of roughly 6.8 months.

The hyperthyroidism patients were 18 to 65 years old and newly diagnosed, with a disease duration of less than 2 months. Patients were excluded if they had other autoimmune diseases, uncontrolled infections, pregnancy or lactation. Clinical symptoms, serum thyroxine, TRAb, thyroid ultrasound and orbital computed tomography formed the basis of the diagnosis. Total RNA was extracted using Trizol reagent, and RNA quality was checked on an Agilent 2100 Bioanalyzer. For repertoire sequencing, the TCR beta CDR3 regions were amplified from RNA transcripts. The first round was an RT-PCR using HTBI primers with the Qiagen OneStep RT-PCR kit, and this first round was followed by a second-round multiplex PCR, then size selection and purification. Sequencing of the libraries was carried out on an Illumina HiSeq2000 in paired-end mode with 100 bp reads. From the authors' description of their analysis: SOAPnuke was used for read processing, and reads with adapters, uncalled bases, a mean Phred below 15, or no exact constant-primer or identifier match were discarded. High-quality paired reads were merged with COPE v1.2.5. Each unique nucleotide sequence was treated as a clonotype, and MiTCR v1.1 was used to align the clonotypes to the IMGT TRB V, D and J references. The analysis was limited to V-J combinations with a frequency above 0.0001, which together covered 99.2% of the repertoires. A TCR clonal expansion and chaos score per V-J combination was defined as the ratio of F50 clonal expansion to chaos observed in the TCRdist matrix. Welch's t-statistics and random forest were used to narrow the features down to about twelve V-J combinations, which were then fed into a naive Bayes classifier. The similarity between thyroid and blood repertoires was quantified using the Morisita-Horn index. The public reads were quality trimmed at Q25 with fastp and then assembled into clones with MiXCR by TCRdb, keeping productive beta chains. Rows are unified per CDR3 protein, each entry keeping the most common DNA and genes. Clone size and V and J calls follow TCRdb, not the original study. The sample table lists about 500,000 distinct CDR3 sequences, under 40% of them with a count of one. The ten most abundant clones make up 3.5% to 4.5% of the sample.

The sample comprised peripheral blood or thyroid tissue (not recorded which). This sequence originates from an adult man with Graves' hyperthyroidism. The chain joins TRBV7-8 to TRBJ1-2; a stretch of 9 junction bases matches TRBD1. Here the CDR3 is given as CASSERTGVNGYTF. The bases are TGTGCCAGCAGCGAACGGACAGGGGTAAATGGCTACACCTTC.